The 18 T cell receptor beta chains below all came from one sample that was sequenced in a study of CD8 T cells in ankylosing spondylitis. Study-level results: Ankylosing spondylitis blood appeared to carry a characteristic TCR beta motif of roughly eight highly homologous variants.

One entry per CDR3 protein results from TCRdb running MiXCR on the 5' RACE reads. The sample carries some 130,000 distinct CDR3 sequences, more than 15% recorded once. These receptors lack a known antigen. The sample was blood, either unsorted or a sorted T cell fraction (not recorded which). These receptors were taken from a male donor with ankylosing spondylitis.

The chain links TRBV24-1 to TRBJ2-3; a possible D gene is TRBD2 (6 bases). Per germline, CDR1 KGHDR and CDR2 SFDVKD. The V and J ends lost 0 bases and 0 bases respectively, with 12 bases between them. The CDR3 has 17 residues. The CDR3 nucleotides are TGTGCCACCAGTGATTTGCTAGGGAGCGGGAGCACAGATACGCAGTATTTT. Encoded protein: CATSDLLGSGSTDTQYF.

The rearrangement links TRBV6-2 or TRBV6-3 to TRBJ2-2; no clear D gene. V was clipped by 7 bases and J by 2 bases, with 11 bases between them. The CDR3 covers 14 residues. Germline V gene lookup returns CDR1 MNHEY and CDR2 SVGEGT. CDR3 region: CASIAASNTGELFF. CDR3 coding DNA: TGTGCCAGCATCGCAGCAAGTAACACCGGGGAGCTGTTTTTT.

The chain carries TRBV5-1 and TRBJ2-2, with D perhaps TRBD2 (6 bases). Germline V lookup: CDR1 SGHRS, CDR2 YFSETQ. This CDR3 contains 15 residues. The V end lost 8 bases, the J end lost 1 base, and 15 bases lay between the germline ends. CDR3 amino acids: CASHGGTKNTGELFF. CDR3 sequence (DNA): TGCGCCAGTCATGGAGGGACCAAGAACACCGGGGAGCTGTTTTTT.

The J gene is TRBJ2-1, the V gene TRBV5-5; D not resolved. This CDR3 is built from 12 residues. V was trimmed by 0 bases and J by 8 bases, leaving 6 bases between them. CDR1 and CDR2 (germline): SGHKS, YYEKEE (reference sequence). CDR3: CASSLEEDEQFF. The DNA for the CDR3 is TGTGCCAGCAGCTTGGAAGAAGATGAGCAGTTCTTC.

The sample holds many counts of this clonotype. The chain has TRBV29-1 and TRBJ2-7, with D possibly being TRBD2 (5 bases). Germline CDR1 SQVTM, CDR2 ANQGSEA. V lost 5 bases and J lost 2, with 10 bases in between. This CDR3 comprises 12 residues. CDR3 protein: CSVRGIAYEQYF. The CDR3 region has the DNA TGCAGCGTTCGGGGAATCGCCTACGAGCAGTACTTC.

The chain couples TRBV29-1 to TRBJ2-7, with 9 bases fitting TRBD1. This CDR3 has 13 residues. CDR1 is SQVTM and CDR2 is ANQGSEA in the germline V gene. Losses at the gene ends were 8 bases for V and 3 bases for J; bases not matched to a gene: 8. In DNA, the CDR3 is TGCAGCTTCCGGGACAGGGACCTCTACGAGCAGTACTTC. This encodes CSFRDRDLYEQYF.

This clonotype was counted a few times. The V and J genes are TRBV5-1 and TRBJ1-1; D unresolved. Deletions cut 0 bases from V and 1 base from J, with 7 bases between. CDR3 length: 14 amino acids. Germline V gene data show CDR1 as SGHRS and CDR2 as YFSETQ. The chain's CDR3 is CASSLARGNTEAFF. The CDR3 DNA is TGCGCCAGCAGCTTGGCCCGGGGGAACACTGAAGCTTTCTTT.

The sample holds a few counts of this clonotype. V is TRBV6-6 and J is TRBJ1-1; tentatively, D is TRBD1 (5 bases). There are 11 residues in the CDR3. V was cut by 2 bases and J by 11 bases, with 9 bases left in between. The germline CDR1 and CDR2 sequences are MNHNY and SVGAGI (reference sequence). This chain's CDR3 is CASSYGGGAFF. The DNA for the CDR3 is TGTGCCAGCAGTTACGGCGGGGGGGCTTTCTTT.

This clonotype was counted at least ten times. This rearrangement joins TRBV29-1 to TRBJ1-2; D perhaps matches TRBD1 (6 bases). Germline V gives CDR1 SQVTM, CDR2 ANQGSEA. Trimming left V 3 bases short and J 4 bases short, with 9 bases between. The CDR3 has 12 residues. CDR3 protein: CSVDGGTYGYTF. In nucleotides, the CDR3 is TGCAGCGTTGATGGGGGCACCTATGGCTACACCTTC.

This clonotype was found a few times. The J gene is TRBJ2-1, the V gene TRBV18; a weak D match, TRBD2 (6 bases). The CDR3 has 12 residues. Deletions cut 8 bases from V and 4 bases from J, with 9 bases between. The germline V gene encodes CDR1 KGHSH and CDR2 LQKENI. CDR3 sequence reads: CASKAGYNEQFF. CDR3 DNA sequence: TGTGCCAGCAAAGCGGGTTACAATGAGCAGTTCTTC.

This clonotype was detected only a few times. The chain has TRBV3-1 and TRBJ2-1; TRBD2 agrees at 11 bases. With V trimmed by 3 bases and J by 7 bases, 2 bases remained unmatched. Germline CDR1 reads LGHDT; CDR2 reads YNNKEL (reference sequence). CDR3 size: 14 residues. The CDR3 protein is CASSQGTSGNEQFF. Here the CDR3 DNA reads TGTGCCAGCAGCCAGGGGACTAGCGGTAATGAGCAGTTCTTC.

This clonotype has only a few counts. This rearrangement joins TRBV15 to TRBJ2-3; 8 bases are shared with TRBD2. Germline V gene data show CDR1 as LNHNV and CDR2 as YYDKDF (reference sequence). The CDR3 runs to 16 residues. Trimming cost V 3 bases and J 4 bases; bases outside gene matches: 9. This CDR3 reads CATSSDSGIFADTQYF. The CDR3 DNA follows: TGTGCCACCAGCAGTGATAGCGGGATCTTCGCAGATACGCAGTATTTT.

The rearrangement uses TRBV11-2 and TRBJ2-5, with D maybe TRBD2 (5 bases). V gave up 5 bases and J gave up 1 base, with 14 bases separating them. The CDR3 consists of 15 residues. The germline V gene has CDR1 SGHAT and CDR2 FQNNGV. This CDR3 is CASSLSVEGQETQYF. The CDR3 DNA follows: TGTGCCAGCAGCCTCAGTGTAGAGGGCCAAGAGACCCAGTACTTC.

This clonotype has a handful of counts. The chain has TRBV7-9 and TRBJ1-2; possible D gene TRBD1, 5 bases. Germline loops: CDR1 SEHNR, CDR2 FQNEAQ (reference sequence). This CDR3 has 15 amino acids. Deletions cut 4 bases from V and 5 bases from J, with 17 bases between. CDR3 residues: CASSSRVGAGYGYTF. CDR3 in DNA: TGTGCCAGCAGCTCACGGGTAGGGGCCGGGTATGGCTACACCTTC.

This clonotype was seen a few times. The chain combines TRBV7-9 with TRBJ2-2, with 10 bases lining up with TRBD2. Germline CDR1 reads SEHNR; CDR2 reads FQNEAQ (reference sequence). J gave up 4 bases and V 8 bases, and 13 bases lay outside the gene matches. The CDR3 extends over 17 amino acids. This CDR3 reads CASGSRSGRALTGELFF. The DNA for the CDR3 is TGTGCCAGCGGCTCAAGGAGCGGGAGGGCCCTCACCGGGGAGCTGTTTTTT.

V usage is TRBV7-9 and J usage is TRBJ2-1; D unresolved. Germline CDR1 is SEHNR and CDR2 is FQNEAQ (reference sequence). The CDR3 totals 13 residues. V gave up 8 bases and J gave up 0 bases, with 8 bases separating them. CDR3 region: CASEWSSYNEQFF. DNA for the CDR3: TGTGCCAGCGAGTGGAGCTCCTACAATGAGCAGTTCTTC.

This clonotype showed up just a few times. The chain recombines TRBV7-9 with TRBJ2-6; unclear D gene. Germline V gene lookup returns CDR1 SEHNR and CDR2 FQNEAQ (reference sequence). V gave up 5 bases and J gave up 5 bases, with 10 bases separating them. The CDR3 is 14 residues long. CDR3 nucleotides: TGTGCCAGCAGCCTCCCCTACCGGGCCAACGTCCTGACTTTC. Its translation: CASSLPYRANVLTF.

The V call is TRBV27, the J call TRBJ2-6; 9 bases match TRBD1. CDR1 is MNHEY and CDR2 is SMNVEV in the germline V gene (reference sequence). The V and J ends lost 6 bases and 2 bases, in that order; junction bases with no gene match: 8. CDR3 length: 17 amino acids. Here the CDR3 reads CASSNRGHPAGANVLTF. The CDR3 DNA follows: TGTGCCAGCAGCAACAGGGGGCATCCGGCTGGGGCCAACGTCCTGACTTTC.